The source of this TCR beta chain is a study of cytomegalovirus exposure and HLA in healthy donors. Study-wide findings and caveats: Cytomegalovirus association was assigned to under 200 TCR beta chains. There was a cluster of highly shared sequence variants that was likely a sequencing artifact.

Worth noting for this clone: Its specificity is not known.

The PCR had 60 Vbeta and 13 Jbeta primers. The assay was immunoSEQ multiplex PCR, and TCRdb's table has in-frame clones only and misses some. The repertoire holds roughly 100,000 clones, with about 79% as singletons. All donors participated as healthy donors of bone marrow. Trimming took 5 bases from V and 2 from J; bases not matched to a gene: 6. This CDR3 comprises 16 residues. The V gene's germline CDR1 is SGHVS and CDR2 FNYEAQ. This receptor was taken from a man aged 50 to 60 in good health and CMV-seronegative. V is TRBV7-6 and J is TRBJ2-5; 12 positions agree with TRBD2. Sequenced sample: PBMCs. Here the CDR3 reads CASSRGLAGGQETQYF. Here the CDR3 DNA reads TGTGCCAGCAGCCGTGGGCTAGCGGGAGGGCAAGAGACCCAGTACTTC.